Presented here are 4 T cell receptor beta chains from one specimen sequenced in a study of identical twins. MiXCR, applied by TCRdb to the 5' RACE reads, yields one record per CDR3 protein. In the table there are approximately 240,000 distinct CDR3 sequences, around 15% of which are singletons. The sample was memory (CD45RO+) T cells sorted from blood. All receptors come from a woman under 30 in good health.

This chain uses TRBV5-6 with TRBJ2-1, with TRBD2 matching over 9 bases. V dropped 4 bases and J dropped 3; count of bases not matched to a gene: 5. The CDR3 is 15 residues long. From germline, CDR1 is SGHDT and CDR2 YYEEEE. The CDR3 DNA reads TGTGCCAGCAGCGGGCTAGCGGGGATCTACAATGAGCAGTTCTTC. Translation gives CASSGLAGIYNEQFF.

The rearrangement uses TRBV3-1 and TRBJ2-2; D perhaps matches TRBD2 (6 bases). Trimming removed 4 bases from V and 0 bases from J, with 15 bases in between. CDR3 size: 17 residues. CDR1 and CDR2 from the germline V gene are LGHDT and YNNKEL (reference sequence). The CDR3 region is CASSRNIGTSNTGELFF. CDR3 DNA: TGTGCCAGCAGCCGAAATATCGGGACTTCGAACACCGGGGAGCTGTTTTTT. Based on the CDR3 plus reference TRBV3-1 and TRBJ2-2, the full variable domain is DTAVSQTPKYLVTQMGNDKSIKCEQNLGHDTMYWYKQDSKKFLKIMFSYNNKELIINETVPNRFSPKSPDKAHLNLHINSLELGDSAVYFCASSRNIGTSNTGELFFGEGSRLTVL.

This clonotype was recorded a few times. The chain recombines TRBV29-1 with TRBJ2-3, with D possibly being TRBD1 (6 bases). Per germline, CDR1 SQVTM and CDR2 ANQGSEA. Trimming removed 6 bases from V and 4 bases from J, with 17 bases in between. The CDR3 covers 14 residues. CDR3 in amino acids: CSVANRERSDTQYF. The CDR3 DNA follows: TGCAGCGTGGCTAACAGGGAAAGGTCAGATACGCAGTATTTT.

The rearrangement uses TRBV5-4 and TRBJ2-7; 11 nucleotides align to TRBD1. Germline lookup yields CDR1 SGHNT and CDR2 YYREEE (reference sequence). This CDR3 spans 15 amino acids. J gave up 2 bases and V 3 bases, and 4 bases lay outside the gene matches. CDR3 DNA sequence: TGTGCCAGCAGCTCGGACAGGGGGCGAACCTACGAGCAGTACTTC. Protein sequence: CASSSDRGRTYEQYF.